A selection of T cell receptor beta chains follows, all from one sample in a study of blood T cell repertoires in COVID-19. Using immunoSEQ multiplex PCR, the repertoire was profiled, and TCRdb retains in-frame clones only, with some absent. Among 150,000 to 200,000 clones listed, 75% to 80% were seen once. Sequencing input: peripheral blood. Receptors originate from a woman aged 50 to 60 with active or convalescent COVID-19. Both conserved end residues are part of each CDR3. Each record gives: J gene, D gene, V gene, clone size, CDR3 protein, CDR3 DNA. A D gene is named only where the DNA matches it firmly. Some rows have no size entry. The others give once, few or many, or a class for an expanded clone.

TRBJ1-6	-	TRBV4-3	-	CASSQDLGAPLHF	TGCGCCAGCAGCCAAGATTTAGGGGCACCCCTCCACTTT
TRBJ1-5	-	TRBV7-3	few	CASSLTEGKPQHF	TGTGCCAGCAGCTTAACTGAGGGAAAGCCCCAGCATTTT
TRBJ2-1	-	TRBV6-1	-	CASSERPAESNEQFF	TGTGCCAGCAGTGAAAGACCGGCGGAAAGCAATGAGCAGTTCTTC
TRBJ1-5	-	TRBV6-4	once	CASRVDSYSNQPQHF	TGTGCCAGCAGGGTTGACAGTTATAGCAATCAGCCCCAGCATTTT
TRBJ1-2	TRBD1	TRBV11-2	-	CASSFDRASNYGYTF	TGTGCCAGCAGCTTCGACAGGGCCTCTAACTATGGCTACACCTTC
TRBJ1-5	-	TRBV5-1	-	CASSLAGTWGQPQHF	TGCGCCAGCAGCTTGGCCGGGACATGGGGTCAGCCCCAGCATTTT
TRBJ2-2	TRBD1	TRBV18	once	CASSLETRGQGTGELFF	TGTGCCAGCTCACTCGAAACCCGGGGACAGGGGACCGGGGAGCTGTTTTTT
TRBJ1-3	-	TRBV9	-	CASSARQNSGNTIYF	TGTGCCAGCAGCGCCCGACAGAACTCTGGAAACACCATATATTTT
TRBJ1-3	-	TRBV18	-	CASSREAYSGNTIYF	TGTGCCAGCTCACGAGAAGCGTACTCTGGAAACACCATATATTTT
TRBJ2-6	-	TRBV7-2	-	CASSSQTGLANVLTF	TGTGCCAGCAGCTCGCAGACAGGTCTGGCCAACGTCCTGACTTTC
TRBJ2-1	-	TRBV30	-	CAWRPGRSYNEQFF	TGTGCCTGGCGGCCAGGCAGGTCGTACAATGAGCAGTTCTTC
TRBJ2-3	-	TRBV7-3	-	CASSLTSSLSTDTQYF	TGTGCCAGCAGCTTAACTAGCAGTCTAAGCACAGATACGCAGTATTTT
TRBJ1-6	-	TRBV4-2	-	CASSPTGQISPLHF	TGTGCCAGCAGCCCAACGGGACAAATTTCACCCCTCCACTTT
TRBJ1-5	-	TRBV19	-	CASSYGTKVGNQPQHF	TGTGCCAGTAGCTATGGGACAAAGGTTGGCAATCAGCCCCAGCATTTT
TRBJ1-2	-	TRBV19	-	CASSADRAGGYGYTF	TGTGCCAGTAGTGCTGACAGAGCCGGGGGCTATGGCTACACCTTC
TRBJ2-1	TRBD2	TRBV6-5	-	CASSYGLAGGPGEQFF	TGTGCCAGCAGTTACGGACTAGCGGGGGGGCCGGGCGAGCAGTTCTTC
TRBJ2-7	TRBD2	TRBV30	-	CAWTSGGGIYEQYF	TGTGCCTGGACCTCCGGGGGGGGTATCTACGAGCAGTACTTC
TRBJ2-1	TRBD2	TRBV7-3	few	CASSLTDRLAGMNEQFF	TGTGCCAGCAGCTTAACGGATAGGCTAGCGGGGATGAATGAGCAGTTCTTC
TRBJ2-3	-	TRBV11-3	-	CASSPGRGAGLKSTDTQYF	TGTGCCAGCAGCCCTGGCCGGGGGGCCGGGTTGAAGAGCACAGATACGCAGTATTTT
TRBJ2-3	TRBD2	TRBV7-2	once	CASSIRLAEHDTQYF	TGTGCCAGCAGCATCCGACTAGCGGAGCATGATACGCAGTATTTT
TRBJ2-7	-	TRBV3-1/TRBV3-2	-	CASSQGDKSSYEQYF	TGTGCCAGCAGCCAAGGGGACAAAAGCTCCTACGAGCAGTACTTC
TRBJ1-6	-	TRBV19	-	CASSMSGGFNSPLHF	TGTGCCAGTAGTATGTCTGGCGGATTCAATTCACCCCTCCACTTT
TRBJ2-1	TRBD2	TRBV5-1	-	CASSSESGATYNEQFF	TGCGCCAGCAGCTCGGAGAGCGGGGCAACCTACAATGAGCAGTTCTTC
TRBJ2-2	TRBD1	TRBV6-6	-	CASRDGTVTGELFF	TGTGCCAGCAGGGACGGGACAGTGACCGGGGAGCTGTTTTTT
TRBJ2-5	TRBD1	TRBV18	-	CASSLETGPQETQYF	TGTGCCAGCTCACTTGAGACAGGGCCCCAAGAGACCCAGTACTTC
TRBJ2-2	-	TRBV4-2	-	CASSQGLWGVTGELFF	TGTGCCAGCAGCCAAGGGCTTTGGGGGGTCACCGGGGAGCTGTTTTTT
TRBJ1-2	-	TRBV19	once	CASSIAANYGYTF	TGTGCCAGTAGTATAGCAGCTAACTATGGCTACACCTTC
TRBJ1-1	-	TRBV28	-	CASTGPAWDMNTEAFF	TGTGCCAGCACCGGCCCGGCGTGGGACATGAACACTGAAGCTTTCTTT
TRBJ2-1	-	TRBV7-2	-	CASSWRPRNEQFF	TGTGCCAGCAGCTGGCGGCCTAGAAATGAGCAGTTCTTC
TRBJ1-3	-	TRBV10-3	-	CAIATTSGNTIYF	TGTGCCATAGCGACTACCTCTGGAAACACCATATATTTT
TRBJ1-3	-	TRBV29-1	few	CSAQGYGNTIYF	TGCAGCGCCCAGGGGTACGGAAACACCATATATTTT
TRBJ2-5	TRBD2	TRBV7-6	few	CASSPGAASGKETQYF	TGTGCCAGCAGCCCGGGCGCAGCTAGCGGGAAAGAGACCCAGTACTTC
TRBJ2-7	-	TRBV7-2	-	CASSLVAKGPYEQYF	TGTGCCAGCAGCTTAGTAGCGAAAGGTCCGTACGAGCAGTACTTC
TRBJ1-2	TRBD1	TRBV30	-	CAWSPPTGGAGGYTF	TGTGCCTGGAGCCCCCCGACAGGGGGCGCGGGTGGCTACACCTTC
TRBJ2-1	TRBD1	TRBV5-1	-	CASSLEPGQGSGEQFF	TGCGCCAGCAGCTTGGAACCGGGACAGGGCTCAGGTGAGCAGTTCTTC
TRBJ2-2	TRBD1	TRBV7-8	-	CASSLVQGRTGELFF	TGTGCCAGCAGCTTAGTACAGGGGCGCACCGGGGAGCTGTTTTTT
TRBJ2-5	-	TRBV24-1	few	CATSDTSYQETQYF	TGTGCCACCAGTGACACATCGTACCAAGAGACCCAGTACTTC
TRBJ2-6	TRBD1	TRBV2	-	CARGQGYSGANVLTF	TGTGCCAGAGGACAGGGGTACTCTGGGGCCAACGTCCTGACTTTC
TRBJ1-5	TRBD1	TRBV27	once	CASKGQGNQPQHF	TGTGCCAGTAAGGGACAGGGTAATCAGCCCCAGCATTTT
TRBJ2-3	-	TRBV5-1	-	CASSTTTRTDTQYF	TGCGCCAGCAGCACGACTACCCGCACAGATACGCAGTATTTT
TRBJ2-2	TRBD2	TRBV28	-	CASSRLAGGGELFF	TGTGCCAGCAGCAGACTAGCGGGAGGGGGGGAGCTGTTTTTT
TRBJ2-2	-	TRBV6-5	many	CASFTGNTGELFF	TGTGCCAGTTTTACAGGGAACACCGGGGAGCTGTTTTTT
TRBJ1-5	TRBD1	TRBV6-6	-	CASSATGVGNQPQHF	TGTGCCAGCAGCGCCACAGGGGTCGGCAATCAGCCCCAGCATTTT
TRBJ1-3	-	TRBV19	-	CASSMVWGQAGNTIYF	TGTGCCAGTAGTATGGTCTGGGGGCAGGCTGGAAACACCATATATTTT
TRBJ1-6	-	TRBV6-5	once	CASSYSQDKDSPLHF	TGTGCCAGCAGTTACAGCCAGGACAAAGATTCACCCCTCCACTTT
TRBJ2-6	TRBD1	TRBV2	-	CASSPGQHSGANVLTF	TGTGCCAGCAGCCCGGGACAGCACTCTGGGGCCAACGTCCTGACTTTC
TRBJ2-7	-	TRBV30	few	CAWSRSVEQYF	TGTGCCTGGAGTCGGAGCGTCGAGCAGTACTTC
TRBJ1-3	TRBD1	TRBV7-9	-	CASSRRQGAGNTIYF	TGTGCCAGCAGCCGTCGACAGGGGGCTGGAAACACCATATATTTT
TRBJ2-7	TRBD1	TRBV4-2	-	CASSLEGQTYEQYF	TGTGCCAGCAGCCTAGAGGGACAGACCTACGAGCAGTACTTC
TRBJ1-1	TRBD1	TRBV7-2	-	CASSFEGARPEAFF	TGTGCCAGCAGCTTCGAGGGGGCGCGGCCTGAAGCTTTCTTT
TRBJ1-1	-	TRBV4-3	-	CASSPRDKMNTEAFF	TGCGCCAGCAGCCCACGGGACAAGATGAACACTGAAGCTTTCTTT
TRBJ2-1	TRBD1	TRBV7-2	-	CASRRDRGRSYNEQFF	TGTGCCAGCAGACGGGACAGGGGGCGCTCCTACAATGAGCAGTTCTTC
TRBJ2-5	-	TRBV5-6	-	CASSFKGSWTEGETQYF	TGTGCCAGCAGCTTTAAAGGATCTTGGACAGAGGGAGAGACCCAGTACTTC
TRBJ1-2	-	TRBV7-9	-	CASRLAGNYGYTF	TGTGCCAGCAGGCTGGCAGGAAACTATGGCTACACCTTC